Following are 5 T cell receptor beta chains from one sample sequenced in a study of shared clonotypes between healthy human individuals. Sequencing used immunoSEQ multiplex PCR; TCRdb keeps in-frame clones, though not all of them. The sample includes a few hundred thousand clones, less than 85% of them seen just once. The sample taken for sequencing was memory CD4+ T cells sorted from blood. Subset given: CD45RA-negative fraction. The receptors originated from a man aged 25 to 45 in good health.

The gene calls are TRBV6-5 and TRBJ2-3; possibly TRBD2 for D (6 bases). V lost 0 bases, J lost 8 bases, and 12 bases lay in between. Germline V CDR1 and CDR2: MNHEY, SVGAGI. The CDR3 runs to 14 residues. CDR3 loop: CASSYSNRGGTQYF. The CDR3 DNA follows: TGTGCCAGCAGTTACTCGAATCGGGGAGGTACGCAGTATTTT.

The table lists this clone with a few counts. The V call is TRBV10-3, the J call TRBJ2-5; D is undetermined. From germline, CDR1 is ENHRY and CDR2 SYGVKD. There are 12 residues in the CDR3. Trimming took 1 base from V and 0 from J, leaving 0 bases between them. The CDR3 sequence is CAISEYQETQYF. In nucleotides, the CDR3 is TGTGCCATCAGTGAGTACCAAGAGACCCAGTACTTC.

This rearrangement joins TRBV5-4 to TRBJ2-3; D gene ambiguous. CDR3 size: 12 residues. Trimming left V 0 bases short and J 3 bases short, with 2 bases between. The germline CDR1 and CDR2 sequences are SGHNT and YYREEE (reference sequence). CDR3 bases: TGTGCCAGCAGCTTGGAGACAGATACGCAGTATTTT. This translates into CASSLETDTQYF.

This clone turned up a few times. DNA for the CDR3: TGCGCCAGCAGCCCGGGGACAGTGAATTCACCCCTCCACTTT. It translates to CASSPGTVNSPLHF. The rearrangement uses TRBV4-1 and TRBJ1-6; 7 nucleotides align to TRBD1. Trimming removed 4 bases from V and 7 bases from J; junction bases left unmatched: 4. The CDR3 contains 14 residues. CDR1 MGHRA and CDR2 YSYEKL come from the germline V gene.

The chain recombines TRBV2 with TRBJ2-5; D is unclear. Germline V gene lookup returns CDR1 SNHLY and CDR2 FYNNEI. The CDR3 has 13 residues. Trimming left V 6 bases short and J 4 bases short, with 12 bases between. The CDR3, as DNA: TGTGCCAGCAGCTACGACTCCGGAGAGACCCAGTACTTC. Translating gives CASSYDSGETQYF. Looking up the rest from reference TRBV2 and TRBJ2-5 gives the full variable domain: EPEVTQTPSHQVTQMGQEVILRCVPISNHLYFYWYRQILGQKVEFLVSFYNNEISEKSEIFDDQFSVERPDGSNFTLKIRSTKLEDSAMYFCASSYDSGETQYFGPGTRLLVL.